This TCR beta chain was sequenced for a study of shared clonotypes between healthy human individuals. Study findings and constraints: Donor scarcity curtailed the genetic and exposure-history diversity represented herein. Naive subsets usually exceeded memory subsets in estimated richness.

As concerns this clone: The antigen remains undetermined.

The repertoire was sequenced with immunoSEQ multiplex PCR; TCRdb's copy has only in-frame clones and lacks some. Of 2 million to 3 million clones detected, around 90% appear once; the ten largest clones hold about 0.13%. This CDR3 spans 15 amino acids. Germline V gene sequence: CDR1 SGHTS, CDR2 YDEGEE. Trimming removed 1 base at V and 1 base at J, with 11 bases between. Sequencing was performed on naive CD4+ T cells sorted from blood. This sample's subset: CD45RA+ positively selected. This receptor was identified in a man aged 18 to 30 in good health. The chain joins TRBV5-8 to TRBJ2-5; D possibly corresponds to TRBD2 (6 bases). CDR3 in DNA: TGTGCCAGCAGCTTGTCGGGGGACTTCCAAGAGACCCAGTACTTC. This sequence encodes CASSLSGDFQETQYF.